These T cell receptor beta chains were read from a single sample in a study of molecular identifiers for immune sequencing clone quantification. TCRdb re-called the PCR reads through MiXCR, storing one row per CDR3 protein. The table has approximately 40,000 distinct CDR3 sequences, approximately 22% seen once. Material: naive CD8+ T cells from blood, with Jurkat cell RNA spiked in. The receptors stem from a human donor in good health. Some libraries in this study had Jurkat cell RNA spiked in. CDR3s include the opening cysteine and the closing phenylalanine or tryptophan. The order of the fields is D gene, V gene, clone size, J gene, CDR3 protein, CDR3 DNA. A D gene is named only where the DNA matches it firmly. Rows give clone size only sometimes, using once, few, many, or a class for an expanded clone.

D: .; V: TRBV7-9; size: many; J: TRBJ2-7; CDR3: CASSGTQREEQYF; DNA: TGTGCCAGCAGCGGGACCCAGAGGGAAGAGCAGTACTTC
D: .; V: TRBV7-9; size: many; J: TRBJ1-4; CDR3: CASSPPVGLNEKLFF; DNA: TGTGCCAGCAGCCCGCCTGTGGGACTAAATGAAAAACTGTTTTTT
D: .; V: TRBV29-1; size: .; J: TRBJ2-2; CDR3: CSALDEGGELLF; DNA: TGCAGCGCCCTCGACGAGGGCGGGGAGCTGCTTTTT
D: TRBD1; V: TRBV27; size: many; J: TRBJ1-6; CDR3: CASSSLSTGYNSPLHF; DNA: TGTGCCAGCAGTTCCCTCTCGACAGGGTATAATTCACCCCTCCACTTT
D: TRBD1; V: TRBV4-1; size: many; J: TRBJ2-7; CDR3: CASSLAGTGVGEQYF; DNA: TGCGCCAGCAGCCTAGCCGGGACAGGGGTGGGCGAGCAGTACTTC
D: .; V: TRBV9; size: many; J: TRBJ2-2; CDR3: CASSVALNTGELFF; DNA: TGTGCCAGCAGCGTAGCTTTGAACACCGGGGAGCTGTTTTTT
D: .; V: TRBV19; size: many; J: TRBJ1-1; CDR3: CASSMGLGMNTEAFF; DNA: TGTGCCAGTAGTATGGGTCTGGGTATGAACACTGAAGCTTTCTTT
D: .; V: TRBV19; size: many; J: TRBJ1-1; CDR3: CASSIGTANTEAFF; DNA: TGTGCCAGTAGTATAGGGACAGCGAACACTGAAGCTTTCTTT
D: .; V: TRBV12-3/TRBV12-4; size: many; J: TRBJ2-4; CDR3: CASSSSTGVRDF; DNA: TGTGCCAGCAGTTCCTCGACAGGAGTGAGGGACTTC
D: .; V: TRBV6-5; size: many; J: TRBJ2-7; CDR3: CASSYSGSEQYF; DNA: TGTGCCAGCAGTTACTCGGGGAGCGAGCAGTACTTC
D: .; V: TRBV20-1; size: many; J: TRBJ2-3; CDR3: CSARDWAGGTDTQYF; DNA: TGCAGTGCTAGAGATTGGGCAGGGGGGACAGATACGCAGTATTTT
D: .; V: TRBV4-1; size: .; J: TRBJ1-5; CDR3: CASSEYLKVANQPQHF; DNA: TGCGCCAGCAGCGAGTACCTAAAGGTGGCGAATCAGCCCCAGCATTTT
D: .; V: TRBV5-5; size: many; J: TRBJ1-1; CDR3: CASSFLLNTEAFF; DNA: TGTGCCAGCAGCTTTTTATTGAACACTGAAGCTTTCTTT
D: TRBD1; V: TRBV29-1; size: many; J: TRBJ1-1; CDR3: CSVEPKQGRTEAFF; DNA: TGCAGCGTTGAACCGAAACAGGGGCGCACTGAAGCTTTCTTT
D: .; V: TRBV19; size: .; J: TRBJ1-5; CDR3: CASSFGGRSGDQPQHF; DNA: TGTGCCAGTAGTTTCGGAGGGCGCTCAGGCGATCAGCCCCAGCATTTT
D: .; V: TRBV12-3/TRBV12-4; size: .; J: TRBJ1-1; CDR3: CASSPHLGLEAFF; DNA: TGTGCCAGCAGCCCCCACCTGGGGTTGGAAGCTTTCTTT
D: .; V: TRBV27; size: many; J: TRBJ1-5; CDR3: CASSLGSSNQPQHF; DNA: TGTGCCAGCAGTCTCGGGTCTAGCAATCAGCCCCAGCATTTT